What follows is one TCR beta chain and its context. Its specific antigen is unknown. Within one base of it there is no much larger clone, and no base qualities were kept. The donors were healthy, HIV-negative adults who had no recently reported acute infections or vaccinations. Every donor was a Caucasian adult living in Nashville, Tennessee, USA. Magnetic negative selection was used to enrich CD4+ T cells, after which naive cells were positively selected on CD45RA and the negative fraction became the memory subset. Blood was obtained by leukapheresis, after which PBMCs were separated by Ficoll-Histopaque density gradient centrifugation and cryopreserved in liquid nitrogen vapor phase. Analytical flow cytometry was used to check the purity and quantity of each magnetically sorted T cell population. Each sorted fraction had its genomic DNA isolated and then quantified by UV absorbance on a Nanodrop 2000c.

TCR CDR3 regions were amplified from genomic DNA by multiplex PCR using the deep immunoSEQ assay. Genomic DNA extracted from each cell subset was distributed evenly over all wells of several immunoSEQ 96-well plates, and each plate served as one replicate. For sorted subsets, roughly 200 ng of genomic DNA, equivalent to around 31,000 T cell genomes, went into each replicate PCR. The purified libraries were quantified using a Qubit 3.0 fluorometer, sized with a Bioanalyzer 2100, and then quantified again using the KAPA Library Quantification kit. Every immunoSEQ 96-well plate was sequenced on a dedicated single-read 150-cycle Illumina NextSeq 550 flow cell. The paper's data handling went like this. Because the immunoSEQ output held only junctional sequences and lacked quality scores, the filtering could not match the filtering applied to full-length reads. Sequences were annotated with PyIR, a Python wrapper for IgBLAST v1.9, using IMGT germline references to assign V/J genes and CDR3. Reads were removed for weak V/J assignments (E-value above 1e-6), missing CDR3, stop codons, out-of-frame junctions, or ambiguous translated residues. A V3J clonotype was defined by an identical inferred V gene, J gene, and CDR3 amino acid sequence. Percentage overlap between repertoires was computed as shared unique clonotypes divided by the size of the smaller repertoire. Repertoire richness was assessed with RTK rarefaction, the Chao1 estimator, and Recon v2.1 estimates of unobserved clonotypes. Generation probabilities for all TCRbeta clonotypes obtained by the gDNA method from a handful of donors were computed using OLGA. TCRdb's version of the immuneACCESS table is confined to in-frame rearrangements and falls short of the full clone set. An unresolved V gene accounts for under half of the shortfall where checked; the remainder is of unknown origin. The V and J calls and clone size come from that table; D and trimming were worked out from the DNA. Across this sample there are a few hundred thousand clones, with approximately 79% seen only once. Of the sample, 9% to 12% is held by the ten largest clones.

The germline V gene specifies SGHTA as CDR1 and FQGNSA as CDR2. From V the trimming removes 0 bases and from J it removes 3 bases, while the gene matches leave 2 bases of the junction unaccounted for. The CDR3 covers 15 residues, taking in both the cysteine and the phenylalanine. Kept here is only the CDR3 DNA, which spans 45 bases and is read in frame from base 1. This sample is part of a study of shared clonotypes between healthy human individuals (dated by TCRdb to the early 2020s). Context from the whole study: The cohort included three men and a couple of women between 18 and 49 years of age. For each donor, CD4 naive and CD4 memory were each given three plates, CD8 naive was given two plates, and CD8 memory was given one plate. Blood TCR repertoires of roughly five healthy adults were deeply sequenced to estimate repertoire size and the extent of clonotype sharing between individuals. Libraries were prepared and TCR repertoires were sequenced by different laboratories using diverse techniques, in order to increase sequencing depth and limit assay-specific biases. Between about 0.85 and 8.9 billion PBMCs per donor were obtained by leukapheresis.

What the study reported, not specific to this receptor: The genetic and exposure-history diversity represented was limited by the small number of donors. Naive subsets generally had larger estimated clonotype richness than memory subsets. Compared with non-shared clonotypes, clonotypes shared by all four sorted-subset donors had higher generation probabilities. Rarefaction of sorted-subset datasets indicated incomplete sequencing despite the large sequencing depth. Pairwise subsampling led to the expectation that sequencing depth would affect the degree of clonotype sharing among donors. Sharing across several donors was observed for about 5% of naive CD4, less than 4% of naive CD8, 2% to 2.5% of memory CD4, and around 0.4% of memory CD8 clonotypes. Sampling was limited to blood, and TCR repertoires in tissue likely differ from TCR repertoires in blood.

The sequence was collected from a man aged 25 to 40 in good health. Material: memory CD4+ T cells sorted from blood. Sample cell subset or site, as interpreted from the label and publication: CD45RA-negative fraction. The V and J segments used are TRBV7-2 and TRBJ2-3, with 8 bases aligning to TRBD1. This receptor has the CDR3 CASSLARTGTDTQYF. The DNA sequence is given as TGTGCCAGCAGCTTAGCGAGGACAGGGACAGATACGCAGTATTTT.